A selection of T cell receptor beta chains follows, all from one sample in a study of regulatory T cells in long-lasting Graves disease. TCRdb processed the multiplex PCR reads anew with MiXCR; each CDR3 protein has one entry. The sample carries about 540,000 distinct CDR3 sequences, roughly 13% recorded once. This sample was shared with a second study, whose subject was T cells in Graves' hyperthyroidism and ophthalmopathy.

This sample comprised peripheral blood mononuclear cells (PBMCs), obtained at new diagnosis, from a patient treated with antithyroid drugs. These receptors originate from a man younger than 45 with Graves disease. CDR3s include the opening cysteine and the closing phenylalanine or tryptophan. Each record gives: J gene, D gene, V gene, CDR3 length, clone size, CDR3 protein, CDR3 DNA. A D gene is named only where the DNA matches it firmly. A clone size is listed for some rows: how often the clone was seen (once, few, many), or a class if it is expanded.

TRBJ1-2 TRBD1 TRBV3-1 13 many CASGQGLNYGYTF TGTGCCTCCGGACAGGGTCTTAACTATGGCTACACCTTC
TRBJ1-1 - TRBV28 15 many CASSLRGPDGREAFF TGTGCCAGCAGTTTAAGGGGTCCGGACGGTCGTGAAGCTTTCTTT
TRBJ2-1 TRBD2 TRBV15 15 many CATSRVLAGVVEQFF TGTGCCACCAGCAGAGTTCTAGCGGGAGTGGTTGAGCAGTTCTTC
TRBJ1-1 TRBD1 TRBV6-2/TRBV6-3 15 many CASSELGQGDTEAFF TGTGCCAGCAGTGAATTGGGACAGGGGGACACTGAAGCTTTCTTT
TRBJ2-7 - TRBV6-5 15 - CASSYSWQGHGEQYF TGTGCCAGCAGTTACTCCTGGCAGGGCCATGGGGAGCAGTACTTC
TRBJ1-2 TRBD1 TRBV29-1 14 many CSVADGTGPYGYTF TGCAGCGTTGCGGACGGGACAGGGCCCTATGGCTACACCTTC
TRBJ1-3 - TRBV11-2 17 - CASSLYSTGLSGNTIYF TGTGCCAGCAGCTTATATAGCACAGGACTCTCTGGAAACACCATATATTTT
TRBJ2-1 - TRBV18 15 many CASSPDRDSLAEQFF TGTGCCAGCTCACCAGATCGGGACTCTCTGGCTGAGCAGTTCTTC
TRBJ2-3 TRBD2 TRBV20-1 15 many CSARSGLAGRDTQYF TGCAGTGCTAGATCCGGACTAGCGGGAAGGGATACGCAGTATTTT
TRBJ1-2 TRBD1 TRBV20-1 12 - CSARARGDGYTF TGCAGTGCTAGAGCCAGGGGGGATGGCTACACCTTC
TRBJ1-1 TRBD1 TRBV5-8 14 many CASSWWDRVTEAFF TGTGCCAGCAGCTGGTGGGACAGGGTTACTGAAGCTTTCTTT
TRBJ2-1 - TRBV7-3 14 - CASSDETGNNEQFF TGTGCCAGCAGCGACGAGACAGGAAACAATGAGCAGTTCTTC
TRBJ1-5 - TRBV2 14 many CASRGDGNNQPQHF TGTGCCAGCAGGGGGGACGGGAACAATCAGCCCCAGCATTTT
TRBJ1-2 - TRBV19 12 many CASSIVNYGYTF TGTGCCAGTAGTATAGTCAACTATGGCTACACCTTC
TRBJ2-7 TRBD2 TRBV7-8 15 many CASRKTSGQSYEQYF TGTGCCAGCAGAAAGACTAGCGGACAATCCTACGAGCAGTACTTC
TRBJ1-5 - TRBV11-2 14 many CASSLGGAVQPQHF TGTGCCAGCAGCTTAGGGGGTGCGGTCCAGCCCCAGCATTTT
TRBJ2-2 - TRBV29-1 15 many CSVELLTASAGELFF TGCAGCGTTGAACTACTGACAGCTTCGGCCGGGGAGCTGTTTTTT
TRBJ2-7 - TRBV3-1 17 many CASSQERGGHPSYEQYF TGTGCCAGCAGCCAAGAGAGGGGGGGCCATCCGTCCTACGAGCAGTACTTC
TRBJ1-2 - TRBV12-3/TRBV12-4 16 many CASSSHGQPGRGGYTF TGTGCCAGCAGTTCCCACGGACAACCAGGGAGGGGTGGCTACACCTTC
TRBJ1-1 - TRBV12-3/TRBV12-4 14 many CASSPVGRNTEAFF TGTGCCAGCAGCCCCGTGGGAAGGAACACTGAAGCTTTCTTT
TRBJ2-1 - TRBV12-3/TRBV12-4 16 few CASSLVAGVLYNEQFF TGTGCCAGCAGTTTAGTCGCAGGCGTACTATACAATGAGCAGTTCTTC
TRBJ1-3 - TRBV25-1 14 few CASSEGLSGNTIYF TGTGCCAGCAGTGAAGGTCTCTCTGGAAACACCATATATTTT
TRBJ2-2 - TRBV9 17 - CASSVGLAPTGTGELFF TGTGCCAGCAGCGTAGGATTGGCTCCTACGGGCACCGGGGAGCTGTTTTTT
TRBJ2-3 - TRBV9 16 many CASSVGVNGVTDTQYF TGTGCCAGCAGCGTAGGGGTGAACGGGGTCACAGATACGCAGTATTTT
TRBJ2-7 TRBD2 TRBV3-1 14 few CASSRTSGRGEQYF TGTGCCAGCAGCCGGACTAGCGGGAGAGGGGAGCAGTACTTC
TRBJ1-4 - TRBV6-1 15 many CASSDLAATNEKLFF TGTGCCAGCAGTGATCTGGCGGCAACTAATGAAAAACTGTTTTTT
TRBJ1-1 - TRBV30 14 many CAWSRPGVNTEAFF TGTGCCTGGAGTAGACCAGGAGTAAACACTGAAGCTTTCTTT
TRBJ1-1 - TRBV6-1 15 many CASTLETKGNTEAFF TGTGCCAGCACCTTAGAAACGAAAGGGAACACTGAAGCTTTCTTT
TRBJ2-2 TRBD2 TRBV4-1 17 few CASSHPGERGGSGELFF TGCGCCAGCAGCCATCCGGGCGAACGCGGGGGGTCCGGGGAGCTGTTTTTT
TRBJ1-1 - TRBV2 13 - CASKVGEDTEAFF TGTGCCAGCAAGGTCGGCGAGGACACTGAAGCTTTCTTT
TRBJ1-3 - TRBV2 15 - CASSSGIPPGNTIYF TGTGCCAGCAGCTCCGGGATCCCCCCGGGAAACACCATATATTTT
TRBJ2-1 TRBD2 TRBV3-1 15 - CASSQTSGQYNEQFF TGTGCCAGCAGCCAAACTAGCGGGCAGTACAATGAGCAGTTCTTC
TRBJ1-5 - TRBV12-5 17 many CASGLVLWQGMDQPQHF TGTGCTAGTGGTTTGGTACTTTGGCAGGGGATGGATCAGCCCCAGCATTTT
TRBJ1-2 - TRBV13 14 few CASSLDRAWGGYTF TGTGCCAGCAGCTTAGACAGGGCCTGGGGTGGCTACACCTTC
TRBJ2-7 - TRBV30 11 few CAWSAPGVQYF TGTGCCTGGAGCGCCCCCGGGGTGCAGTACTTC
TRBJ1-1 - TRBV10-3 15 many CAISGEGSMNTEAFF TGTGCCATCAGTGGTGAAGGGTCCATGAACACTGAAGCTTTCTTT
TRBJ2-1 TRBD2 TRBV6-2/TRBV6-3 17 many CASSYSTTSGQYNEQFF TGTGCCAGCAGTTACTCGACGACTAGCGGACAATACAATGAGCAGTTCTTC
TRBJ2-1 - TRBV2 15 many CASSEAAWGNNEQFF TGTGCCAGCAGTGAGGCGGCCTGGGGGAACAATGAGCAGTTCTTC
TRBJ2-1 TRBD2 TRBV27 15 many CASRNSGRGYNEQFF TGTGCCAGCAGGAATAGCGGGAGAGGCTACAATGAGCAGTTCTTC
TRBJ2-7 - TRBV4-1 14 - CASSQVGTDYEQYF TGCGCCAGCAGCCAGGTCGGGACCGACTACGAGCAGTACTTC
TRBJ2-3 TRBD2 TRBV6-5 15 - CASSYSDGRGDTQYF TGTGCCAGCAGTTACTCGGACGGGAGGGGCGATACGCAGTATTTT
TRBJ2-5 TRBD1 TRBV12-3/TRBV12-4 14 many CASSIRTGQETQYF TGTGCCAGCAGTATCCGGACAGGGCAGGAGACCCAGTACTTC
TRBJ1-1 TRBD1 TRBV27 15 many CASSLLTGGTTEAFF TGTGCCAGCAGTTTACTAACAGGGGGGACCACTGAAGCTTTCTTT
TRBJ1-2 TRBD1 TRBV5-4 17 - CASRRPGQGAVGYGYTF TGTGCCAGCAGGCGACCAGGACAGGGGGCCGTGGGCTATGGCTACACCTTC
TRBJ2-5 TRBD2 TRBV5-1 13 - CASSLGTSAQEYF TGCGCCAGCAGCCTCGGGACTAGCGCTCAAGAGTACTTC
TRBJ2-1 - TRBV12-3/TRBV12-4 15 - CASSLAERVHNEQFF TGTGCCAGCAGTTTAGCTGAGCGGGTGCACAATGAGCAGTTCTTC
TRBJ2-1 - TRBV14 11 - CASSRAGGFFF TGTGCCAGCAGCCGCGCTGGGGGGTTTTTCTTC
TRBJ1-6 - TRBV7-2 14 many CASSRPSDNSPLHF TGTGCCAGCAGCAGGCCTTCGGATAATTCACCCCTCCACTTT
TRBJ2-7 - TRBV30 14 - CAWSESNRFGEQYF TGTGCCTGGAGTGAATCGAACAGATTTGGCGAGCAGTACTTC
TRBJ1-6 - TRBV20-1 14 few CSARLDRQNSPLHF TGCAGTGCTAGACTCGACAGGCAGAATTCACCCCTCCACTTT
TRBJ1-2 - TRBV18 16 few CASSPVRDFNPSGYTF TGTGCCAGCTCACCTGTCCGGGACTTCAACCCCTCTGGCTACACCTTC
TRBJ1-2 TRBD1 TRBV29-1 13 many CSVGHGTGYGYTF TGCAGCGTTGGACACGGGACAGGCTATGGCTACACCTTC
TRBJ2-2 - TRBV4-1 15 - CASSHVTGNTGELFF TGCGCCAGCAGCCACGTCACAGGAAACACCGGGGAGCTGTTTTTT
TRBJ2-3 TRBD1 TRBV7-2 15 - CASSFGQGHTDTQYF TGTGCCAGCAGCTTCGGACAGGGACACACAGATACGCAGTATTTT
TRBJ1-2 TRBD1 TRBV27 15 many CASRNPEDRAGGYTF TGTGCCAGCAGGAACCCAGAAGACAGGGCGGGGGGCTACACCTTC
TRBJ2-5 - TRBV24-1 13 many CATSDLQLETQYF TGTGCCACCAGTGATTTGCAGCTTGAGACCCAGTACTTC